This T cell receptor (beta chain) is drawn from a study of T-cell reconstitution after alpha-beta-depleted transplantation in children. Regarding the study as a whole: The study reportedly traced alpha-beta T cells about two months after transplant to several hundred expanded graft clones. For some patients, TCRbeta diversity was high at day 60 because of recipient T cells and thymic progenitors that survived. Newly made T cells mostly supplied T-cell counts and diversity one year after transplant.

Germline CDR1 and CDR2: MNHEY and SVGEGT. V trimming: 7 bases; J trimming: 2 bases; junction bases outside the gene matches: 7. The CDR3 has 14 residues. For TCRbeta, the library was prepared with unique molecular identifiers. TCRdb reanalysed the PCR reads using MiXCR and keeps one entry per CDR3 protein. The top ten hold 6.9% of the sample, which has about 15,000 distinct CDR3 sequences, around 5.1% seen once. This clonotype was recorded many times. Its target is not known. The V gene is TRBV6-2 or TRBV6-3, the J gene TRBJ2-5, with 7 positions matching TRBD1. The receptor comes from a boy between 5 and 17 years old with acute lymphoblastic leukemia, due to receive a stem cell transplant. The specimen was PBMCs, collected before TCRalphabeta/CD19-depleted stem cell transplant. CDR3 bases: TGTGCCAGCACCCTCGGACAGGTTCAAGAGACCCAGTACTTC. It yields the protein CASTLGQVQETQYF.